This entry features one T cell receptor (beta chain) sequence. Its target is unknown. Relative to the germline gene, one junction end is altered; a read error may explain this. Germline V gene lookup returns CDR1 MNHEY and CDR2 SVGEGT. The CDR3 is made up of 16 amino acids. The sample's time point: newly diagnosed GD, antithyroid drugs for less than 3 months. RNA isolated from PBMCs was used to make the TCR library. Peripheral blood, 7.5 to 9 milliliters of it, was drawn into EDTA tubes. These data belong to a study of regulatory T cells in long-lasting Graves disease. Building of the TCR beta libraries involved iRepertoire HTBI primers and Arm-PCR of CDR3 regions. MiXCR, applied by TCRdb to the multiplex PCR reads, yields one record per CDR3 protein. The sample contains roughly 350,000 distinct CDR3 sequences, roughly 15% of which appear only once. Whole-study results and caveats: Persistent-disease Graves' patients showed less TCR diversity than new cases. TRBV28, TRBJ1-2 and TRBJ2-5 were segments that persistent disease favored.

These data also featured in a second study, about T cells in Graves' hyperthyroidism and ophthalmopathy. That study reports: The HTBI set primed first-round TCR CDR3 RT-PCR.

The clonotype was recovered from a woman aged 18-35 years with Graves disease. The rearrangement joins TRBV6-2 or TRBV6-3 to TRBJ1-5; tentative D call: TRBD1 (6 bases). The sample was peripheral blood mononuclear cells (PBMCs), taken at new diagnosis, from a patient treated with antithyroid drugs. CDR3 DNA sequence: TGTGCCAGCAGTTCGAGAGGGACAACGGGGAATCAGCCCCAGCGTTTT. Amino acid sequence: CASSSRGTTGNQPQRF.